Sequencing of this TCR beta chain was carried out in a study of blood T cell repertoires in COVID-19 (dated by TCRdb to 2019 to 2021). Looking at the study overall: The collaborator samples originated in the United States, Italy and Spain and spanned the acute and convalescent phases of COVID-19. The prospective study material was composed of cDNA or gDNA derived from T cells, B-cell-depleted T cells, or PBMCs. Deeply sampled blood TCRbeta repertoires from subjects exposed to, actively infected with, or recovered from COVID-19 were included in the dataset. The repertoires were released in a freely available public database meant as a resource for research on the immune response to SARS-CoV-2. Samples were obtained from the ongoing ImmuneRACE study (first 160 participants) and from about 1,300 subjects provided by 6 global collaborators. A de-identified subject ID, COVID-19 status, age in years and sex were almost always included in the sample metadata. HLA class I and class II types, where available, came from metadata supplied by the sample provider rather than from assay-based typing.

The immunoSEQ Assay, a bias-controlled multiplex PCR, was used to amplify TCRbeta CDR3 regions from genomic DNA. The authors processed their data as follows. Nucleated cell counts per sample were estimated from amplification of reference gene primers within the assay. Sequence reads were collapsed and filtered to measure the absolute abundance of every unique TCRbeta CDR3 rearrangement. Productive Simpson clonality was computed per sample as the square root of Simpson's diversity index over productive rearrangements. Drawn from immuneACCESS, this table holds only the in-frame rearrangements with V and J called that TCRdb kept. Clones are partly lost; checked studies trace under half to an unresolved V gene and leave the rest unexplained. Clone size and V and J calls were adopted from that table, with D and trimming inferred from the DNA. This sample comprises around 130,000 clones, approximately 85% of them detected only once. The ten largest clones capture under 3% of the sample.

What the research found in general, with its limitations: The quantity of clinical and demographic metadata differed by source and by participant and was supplied without curation.

A note on this clone: Its binding antigen is unknown. No much larger clone is present one base from it, and per-base qualities are unavailable.

Each collaborating institution followed its own protocols to collect whole blood in K2EDTA tubes. For TCRbeta analysis, collaborator samples were shipped as frozen whole blood, as isolated PBMCs, or as DNA extracted from either sample type. Sequencing was performed on peripheral blood. The receptor's source is a man aged 50 to 59 with acute or convalescent COVID-19.

In nucleotide form, the sequence is TGCAGCGTTGACGCAGGGGTTAGATATGGCTACACCTTC. Its amino acids are CSVDAGVRYGYTF. This sequence uses TRBV29-1 and TRBJ1-2, and perhaps TRBD1 as D gene, on 6 matching bases. As encoded in the germline V gene, CDR1 is SQVTM while CDR2 is ANQGSEA. The CDR3 contains 13 residues, cysteine and phenylalanine counted. Of the read, only the CDR3 DNA is kept; its 39 bases are in frame from base 1. V is clipped by 3 bases and J by 5 bases, and the sequence between their germline boundaries is 13 bases long.